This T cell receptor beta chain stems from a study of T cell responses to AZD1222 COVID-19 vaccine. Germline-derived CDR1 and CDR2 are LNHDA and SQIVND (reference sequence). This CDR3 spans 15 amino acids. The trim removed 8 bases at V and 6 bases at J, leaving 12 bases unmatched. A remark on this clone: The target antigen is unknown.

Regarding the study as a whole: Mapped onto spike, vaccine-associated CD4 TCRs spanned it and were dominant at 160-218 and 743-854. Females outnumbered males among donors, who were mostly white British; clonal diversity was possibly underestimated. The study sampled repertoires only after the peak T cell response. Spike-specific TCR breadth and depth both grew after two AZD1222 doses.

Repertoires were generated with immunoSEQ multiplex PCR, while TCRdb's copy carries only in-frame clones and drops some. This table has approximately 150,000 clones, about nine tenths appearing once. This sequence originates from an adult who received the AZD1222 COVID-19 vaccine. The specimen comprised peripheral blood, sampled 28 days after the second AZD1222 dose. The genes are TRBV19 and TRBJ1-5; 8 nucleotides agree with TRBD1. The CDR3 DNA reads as TGTGCCAGTTGCGGCTCAGGGGGCGCGGGTCAGCCCCAGCATTTT. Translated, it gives CASCGSGGAGQPQHF.